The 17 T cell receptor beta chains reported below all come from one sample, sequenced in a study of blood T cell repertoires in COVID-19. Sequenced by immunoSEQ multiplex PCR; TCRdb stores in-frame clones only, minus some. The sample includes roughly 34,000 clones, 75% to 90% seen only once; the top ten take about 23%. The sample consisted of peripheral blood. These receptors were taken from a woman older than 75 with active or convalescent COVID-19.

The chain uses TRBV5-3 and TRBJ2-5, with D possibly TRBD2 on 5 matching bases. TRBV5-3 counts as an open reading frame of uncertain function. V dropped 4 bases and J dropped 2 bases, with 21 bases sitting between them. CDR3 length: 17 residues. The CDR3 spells CARSAGGHGEIQETQYF. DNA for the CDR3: TGTGCCAGAAGCGCGGGCGGGCACGGGGAAATACAAGAGACCCAGTACTTC.

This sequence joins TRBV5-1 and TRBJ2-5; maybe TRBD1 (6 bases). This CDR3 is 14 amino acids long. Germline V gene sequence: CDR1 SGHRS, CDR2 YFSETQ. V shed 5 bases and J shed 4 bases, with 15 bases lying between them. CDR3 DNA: TGCGCCAGCAGGAGGTCAGGGGCGCGAGAGACCCAGTACTTC. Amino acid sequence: CASRRSGARETQYF.

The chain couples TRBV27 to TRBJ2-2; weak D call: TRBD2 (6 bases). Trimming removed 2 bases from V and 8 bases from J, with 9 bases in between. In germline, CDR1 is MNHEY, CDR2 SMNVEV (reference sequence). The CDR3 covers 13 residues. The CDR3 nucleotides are TGTGCCAGCAGTTTACTGCGGGGAGGGGAGCTGTTTTTT. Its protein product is CASSLLRGGELFF.

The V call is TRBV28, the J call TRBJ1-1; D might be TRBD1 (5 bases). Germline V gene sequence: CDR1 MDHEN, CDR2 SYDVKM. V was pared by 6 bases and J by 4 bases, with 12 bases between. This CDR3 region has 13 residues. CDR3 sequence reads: CASRGLWVTEAFF. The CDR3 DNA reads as TGTGCCAGCAGGGGGCTTTGGGTCACTGAAGCTTTCTTT.

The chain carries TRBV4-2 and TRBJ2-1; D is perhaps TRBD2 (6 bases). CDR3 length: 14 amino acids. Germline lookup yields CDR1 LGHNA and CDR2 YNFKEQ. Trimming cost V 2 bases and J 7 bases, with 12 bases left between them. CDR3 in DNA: TGTGCCAGCAGCCAATCACGGGCGGGGAATGAGCAGTTCTTC. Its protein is CASSQSRAGNEQFF.

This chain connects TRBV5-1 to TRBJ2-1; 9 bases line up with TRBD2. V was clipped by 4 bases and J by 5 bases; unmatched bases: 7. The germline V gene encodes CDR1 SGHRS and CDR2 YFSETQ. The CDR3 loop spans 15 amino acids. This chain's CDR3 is CASSLVTSGNNEQFF. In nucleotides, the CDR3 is TGCGCCAGCAGCCTTGTGACTAGCGGAAACAATGAGCAGTTCTTC.

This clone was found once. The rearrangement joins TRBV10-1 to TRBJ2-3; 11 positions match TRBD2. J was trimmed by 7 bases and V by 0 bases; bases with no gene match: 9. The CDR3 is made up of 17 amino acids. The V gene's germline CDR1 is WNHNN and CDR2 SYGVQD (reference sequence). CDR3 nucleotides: TGCGCCAGCAGTGAGTCGACCTCTCCTAGCGGGGGGAATACGCAGTATTTT. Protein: CASSESTSPSGGNTQYF.

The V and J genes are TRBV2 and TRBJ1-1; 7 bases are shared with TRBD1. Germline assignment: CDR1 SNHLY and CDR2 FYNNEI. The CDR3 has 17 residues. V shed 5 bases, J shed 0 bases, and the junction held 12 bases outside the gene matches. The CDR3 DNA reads TGTGCCAGCAGTCGACTCAACAGGGGACTCATGAACACTGAAGCTTTCTTT. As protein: CASSRLNRGLMNTEAFF.

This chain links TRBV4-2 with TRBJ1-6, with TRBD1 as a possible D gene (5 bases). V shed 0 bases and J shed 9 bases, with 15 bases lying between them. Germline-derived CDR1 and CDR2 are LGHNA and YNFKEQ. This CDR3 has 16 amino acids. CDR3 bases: TGTGCCAGCAGCCAAGAGGGAGGGACCAGACTTTCACCCCTCCACTTT. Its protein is CASSQEGGTRLSPLHF.

CDR3 region: CASRKGATNTEAFF. CDR3 coding DNA: TGTGCCAGCAGGAAAGGAGCCACGAACACTGAAGCTTTCTTT. The chain combines TRBV6-4 with TRBJ1-1; D is unresolved. The germline V and J ends were trimmed by 6 bases and 1 base, with 12 bases remaining between them. Germline CDR1 and CDR2: MRHNA and SNTAGT. This CDR3 comprises 14 residues.

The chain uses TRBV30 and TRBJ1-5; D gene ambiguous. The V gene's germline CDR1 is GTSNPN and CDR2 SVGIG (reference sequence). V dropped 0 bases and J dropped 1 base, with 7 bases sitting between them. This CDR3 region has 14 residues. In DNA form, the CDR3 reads TGTGCCTGGAGTGTACTAGGGAGCAATCAGCCCCAGCATTTT. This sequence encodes CAWSVLGSNQPQHF.

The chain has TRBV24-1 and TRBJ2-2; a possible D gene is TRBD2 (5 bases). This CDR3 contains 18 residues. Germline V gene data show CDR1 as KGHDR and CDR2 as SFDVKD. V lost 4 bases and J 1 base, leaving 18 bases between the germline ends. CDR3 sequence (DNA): TGTGCCACCAGTGACCCGGATTTGGCGGGTGGGAACACCGGGGAGCTGTTTTTT. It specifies CATSDPDLAGGNTGELFF.

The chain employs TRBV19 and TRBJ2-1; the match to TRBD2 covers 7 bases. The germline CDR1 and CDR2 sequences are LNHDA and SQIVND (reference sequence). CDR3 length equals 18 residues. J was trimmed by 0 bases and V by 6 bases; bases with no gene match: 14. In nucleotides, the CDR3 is TGTGCCAGTAGCCCCGCGGGGGTGGGGATAAGCTCCTACAATGAGCAGTTCTTC. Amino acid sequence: CASSPAGVGISSYNEQFF.

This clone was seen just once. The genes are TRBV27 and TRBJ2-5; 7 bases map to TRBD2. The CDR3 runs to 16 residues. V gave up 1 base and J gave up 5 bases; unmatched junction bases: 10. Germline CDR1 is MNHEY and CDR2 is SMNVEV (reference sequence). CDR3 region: CASSLLGGVGLETQYF. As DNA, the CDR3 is TGTGCCAGCAGTTTATTGGGGGGGGTAGGTTTGGAGACCCAGTACTTC.

This CDR3 reads CAWSLSNQPQHF. The CDR3 coding sequence is TGTGCCTGGAGTCTGTCCAATCAGCCCCAGCATTTT. The chain is built from TRBV30 and TRBJ1-5; D not certain. Trimming shortened V by 2 bases and J by 3 bases, and 5 bases separated the two germline ends. Germline CDR1 GTSNPN, CDR2 SVGIG (reference sequence). This CDR3 has 12 residues.

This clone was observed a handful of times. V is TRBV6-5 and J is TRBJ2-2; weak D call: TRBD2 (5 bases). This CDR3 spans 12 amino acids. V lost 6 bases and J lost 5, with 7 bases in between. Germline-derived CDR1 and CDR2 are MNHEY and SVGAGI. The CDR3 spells CASSRRTGELFF. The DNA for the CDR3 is TGTGCCAGCAGCAGGAGGACCGGGGAGCTGTTTTTT.

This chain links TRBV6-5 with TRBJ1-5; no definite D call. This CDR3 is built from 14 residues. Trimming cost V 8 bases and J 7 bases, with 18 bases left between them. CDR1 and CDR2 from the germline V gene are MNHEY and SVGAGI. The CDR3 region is CASRGFQRGQPQHF. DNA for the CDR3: TGTGCCAGCCGGGGATTCCAGCGAGGCCAGCCCCAGCATTTT.